Listed here are 32 T cell receptor beta chains from one sample, sequenced in a study of T cell clonality in common variable immunodeficiency. Sequencing was performed with immunoSEQ multiplex PCR; in TCRdb, only in-frame clones are kept and a portion is missing. Recorded here are about 43,000 clones, none singletons. The material sequenced was peripheral blood mononuclear cells. These receptors came from a person aged 18 to 75 in good health.

As concerns this clone: The read is 3 residues too short to cover the CDR3 end, so that end is filled in from the germline J gene. The chain has TRBV19 and TRBJ1-2; D is ambiguous. This CDR3 region has 16 residues. Germline V CDR1 and CDR2: LNHDA, SQIVND (reference sequence). The sequenced part of the CDR3 DNA is TGTGCCAGTAGTTCTACTAGCGGGGTAAGAACAGATACC. It is translated as CASSSTSGVRTDT. The CDR3 in full is CASSSTSGVRTDTYTF.

This clone has ten or more counts. The read finishes 3 residues shy of the CDR3 end, and the germline J gene is used to complete it. The chain recombines TRBV20-1 with TRBJ2-3; TRBD2 is a possible D gene (6 bases). The germline CDR1 and CDR2 sequences are DFQATT and SNEGSKA (reference sequence). Trimming left V 5 bases short and J 6 bases short, with 15 bases between. There are 13 residues in the CDR3. Incomplete CDR3 DNA: TGCAGTGCTTTCATTGGGGGGAGGGATACG. It specifies CSAFIGGRDT. The entire CDR3 is CSAFIGGRDTQYF.

This clone was counted at least ten times. This chain's CDR3 is CASSLGQEGYTF. Partial CDR3 DNA: TGTGCCAGCAGCTTGGGACAAGAGGGC. The chain couples TRBV5-5 to TRBJ1-2; D not resolved. The read is 3 residues too short to cover the CDR3 end, so that end is filled in from the germline J gene. This CDR3 contains 12 residues. The germline V gene encodes CDR1 SGHKS and CDR2 YYEKEE (reference sequence).

This clone was seen at least ten times. The missing CDR3 end, 3 residues past where the read stops, is filled in from the germline J gene. The genes are TRBV30 and TRBJ2-7, with 10 positions matching TRBD2. V shed 0 bases and J 4 bases; nucleotides not matched to a gene: 9. The CDR3 totals 16 residues. In germline, CDR1 is GTSNPN, CDR2 SVGIG (reference sequence). The CDR3: CAWSVPSGGAIYEQYF. CDR3 DNA (partial): TGTGCCTGGAGTGTACCGAGCGGGGGGGCTATATACGAG.

This clone appeared many times. The CDR3 extends 3 residues past the end of the read, so its final part is completed from the germline J gene. V and J are TRBV19 and TRBJ1-2; 9 bases are shared with TRBD1. The J segment lost 7 bases and the V segment lost 3 bases, leaving 0 bases of the junction unmatched. Germline assignment: CDR1 LNHDA and CDR2 SQIVND (reference sequence). This CDR3 spans 12 amino acids. The covered CDR3 bases are TGTGCCAGTAGTATGGACAGGGGTGGC. Residues: CASSMDRGG. The entire CDR3 reads CASSMDRGGYTF.

This clone was counted ten times or more. The read gets to within 3 residues of the CDR3 end, and the germline J gene fills in the rest. This sequence joins TRBV10-1 and TRBJ1-1, with TRBD1 as a possible D gene (5 bases). The CDR3 sequence is 17 residues long. Trimming shortened V by 3 bases and J by 5 bases, and 22 bases separated the two germline ends. Germline loops: CDR1 WNHNN, CDR2 SYGVQD (reference sequence). CDR3 region: CASSDGGPRNRYTEAFF. CDR3 bases read: TGCGCCAGCAGTGACGGGGGACCTCGCAATCGATATACTGAA.

As to this clone: The read terminates 3 residues before the CDR3 end, so the remaining end is supplied by the germline J gene. The rearrangement joins TRBV6-1 to TRBJ1-2, with TRBD1 identical over 7 bases. The germline V gene has CDR1 MNHNS and CDR2 SASEGT. The CDR3 contains 15 residues. V was pared by 4 bases and J by 3 bases, with 8 bases of the junction left unmatched. This chain's CDR3 is CASSAIPGQHYGYTF. Incomplete CDR3 DNA: TGTGCCAGCAGTGCAATTCCGGGACAGCACTATGGC.

The sample holds many counts of this clone. One end of the junction fails to match germline, which may point to a read error. The read comes to an end 3 residues before the CDR3 does, leaving the germline J gene to fill in the end. The rearrangement links TRBV6-1 to TRBJ2-3; 7 bases map to TRBD1. There are 15 residues in the CDR3. Germline lookup yields CDR1 MNHNS and CDR2 SASEGT. CDR3: CASGEGARKTDTQYF. The sequenced part of the CDR3 DNA is TGTGCCAGCGGTGAGGGGGCTCGGAAGACAGATACG.

This clone was found many times. The CDR3 end is not reached by the read, which stops 3 residues before it; the germline J gene fills it in. V is TRBV30 and J is TRBJ1-1; perhaps TRBD1 as D (6 bases). Germline CDR1 GTSNPN, CDR2 SVGIG (reference sequence). The CDR3 runs to 15 residues. V was cut by 2 bases and J by 0 bases, with 13 bases left in between. CDR3 loop: CAWSPPGTLNTEAFF. The DNA read from the CDR3 is TGTGCCTGGAGTCCTCCCGGGACATTGAACACTGAA.

This clone was counted many times. The missing CDR3 end, 3 residues past where the read stops, is filled in from the germline J gene. The V call is TRBV7-3, the J call TRBJ2-5; 15 positions match TRBD2. Trimming took 5 bases from V and 1 from J; bases not matched to a gene: 5. There are 17 residues in the CDR3. CDR1 and CDR2 (germline): SGHTA, FQGTGA. CDR3 residues: CASSPGTSGRIQETQYF. The sequenced part of the CDR3 DNA is TGTGCCAGCAGCCCAGGGACTAGCGGGAGGATCCAAGAGACC.

This clone was seen many times. Read data end 3 residues before the CDR3 end; the end is taken from the germline J gene. V usage is TRBV19 and J usage is TRBJ1-4; 9 nucleotides agree with TRBD1. CDR3 length: 15 residues. Germline values: CDR1 LNHDA, CDR2 SQIVND (reference sequence). V was clipped by 7 bases and J by 3 bases; unmatched bases: 6. CDR3: CASNLGQGPNEKLFF. CDR3 bases read: TGTGCCAGTAATTTGGGACAGGGACCTAATGAAAAA. The full variable domain, completed using reference TRBV19 and TRBJ1-4, is DGGITQSPKYLFRKEGQNVTLSCEQNLNHDAMYWYRQDPGQGLRLIYYSQIVNDFQKGDIAEGYSVSREKKESFPLTVTSAQKNPTAFYLCASNLGQGPNEKLFFGSGTQLSVL.

This clone was picked up many times. The read terminates 3 residues before the CDR3 end, so the remaining end is supplied by the germline J gene. The J gene is TRBJ1-2, the V gene TRBV20-1, with unresolved D. This CDR3 is built from 12 residues. Trimming left V 5 bases short and J 3 bases short, with 10 bases between. CDR1 DFQATT and CDR2 SNEGSKA come from the germline V gene (reference sequence). The part of the CDR3 DNA that was read is TGCAGTGCTGGCCCAATTGACTATGGC. It codes for CSAGPIDYG. The full CDR3 protein reads CSAGPIDYGYTF.

This clone was counted at least ten times. The CDR3 end falls 3 residues outside the read, so it is completed with the germline J gene. V is TRBV20-1 and J is TRBJ2-2; D is uncertain. This CDR3 contains 13 residues. Germline V lookup: CDR1 DFQATT, CDR2 SNEGSKA (reference sequence). CDR3 in amino acids: CSVVAVGTGELFF. The covered CDR3 bases are TGCAGCGTCGTGGCGGTGGGCACCGGGGAG.

This clone appeared many times. The read ends 3 residues shy of where the CDR3 ends; the end is completed using the germline J gene. The rearrangement uses TRBV6-2 or TRBV6-3 and TRBJ1-2; D is uncertain. This CDR3 region has 15 residues. Germline CDR1 and CDR2: MNHEY and SVGEGT. The CDR3 here is CASSYQTSGYNDYTF. The part of the CDR3 DNA that was read is TGTGCCAGCAGTTATCAAACTAGCGGGTACAATGAC.

This clone came up many times. The read falls 3 residues short of the CDR3 end, and the missing part is taken from the germline J gene. The chain links TRBV11-2 to TRBJ2-5; tentatively, D is TRBD2 (6 bases). V was pared by 4 bases and J by 5 bases, with 14 bases between. Germline V gives CDR1 SGHAT, CDR2 FQNNGV. This CDR3 contains 14 residues. CDR3 sequence reads: CASSYGLLPETQYF. The CDR3 bases that were read are TGTGCCAGCAGCTATGGACTACTCCCCGAGACC.

The table lists this clone with many counts. The read halts 3 residues ahead of the CDR3 end, with the missing end drawn from the germline J gene. The rearrangement joins TRBV5-4 to TRBJ2-3, with D unclear. The CDR3 extends over 14 amino acids. CDR1 SGHNT and CDR2 YYREEE come from the germline V gene (reference sequence). The germline V and J ends were trimmed by 0 bases and 0 bases, with 5 bases remaining between them. Partial CDR3 DNA: TGTGCCAGCAGCTTGGAGGTCAGCACAGATACG. Translated: CASSLEVSTDT. The whole CDR3 sequence is CASSLEVSTDTQYF.

This clone was observed at least ten times. The DNA ends 3 residues before the CDR3 does, and the rest of the CDR3 is filled in from the germline J gene. The rearrangement links TRBV7-9 to TRBJ1-1; tentatively, D is TRBD1 (6 bases). The CDR3 covers 11 residues. Germline CDR1 is SEHNR and CDR2 is FQNEAQ (reference sequence). CDR3 residues: CASSSGTQAFF. The part of the CDR3 DNA that was read is TGTGCCAGCAGCTCCGGGACACAA.

This clone was recorded at least ten times. The part of the CDR3 DNA that was read is TGTGCCAGCAGTGAAGCGGGGGCGCCCAATGAG. Amino acids: CASSEAGAPNE. The complete CDR3 protein is CASSEAGAPNEQFF. The rearrangement uses TRBV6-1 and TRBJ2-1; D perhaps matches TRBD1 (6 bases). The CDR3 is cut off 3 residues early in the read; its end comes from the germline J gene. V was cut by 0 bases and J by 6 bases, with 9 bases left in between. The CDR3 runs to 14 residues. The germline CDR1 and CDR2 sequences are MNHNS and SASEGT.

Ten or more counts support this clone. The read comes to an end 3 residues before the CDR3 does, leaving the germline J gene to fill in the end. The rearrangement uses TRBV2 and TRBJ2-2; D is unclear. Germline CDR1 and CDR2: SNHLY and FYNNEI. The V gene lost 5 bases and the J gene lost 8 bases, with 12 bases spanning the gap. CDR3 size: 13 residues. CDR3 region: CASSPVLRGELFF. CDR3 DNA, as far as it was read: TGTGCCAGCAGTCCCGTTCTGCGTGGGGAG.

In this sample, this clone turned up many times. The observed sequence ends 3 residues before the CDR3 terminus, with the missing tail filled in from the germline J gene. The chain links TRBV20-1 to TRBJ2-7; 9 nucleotides line up with TRBD2. The CDR3 has 15 residues. J was trimmed by 3 bases and V by 6 bases; bases with no gene match: 12. Germline V CDR1 and CDR2: DFQATT, SNEGSKA (reference sequence). The CDR3 here is CSATGVVAGDYEQYF. CDR3 bases read: TGCAGTGCCACAGGCGTAGTAGCGGGAGACTACGAG.

To note about this clone: The read stops 3 residues short of the end of the CDR3; the missing end is completed from the germline J gene. The chain is built from TRBV4-2 and TRBJ2-7, with 10 bases matching TRBD1. V shed 2 bases and J 2 bases; nucleotides not matched to a gene: 6. The CDR3 extends over 16 amino acids. CDR1 is LGHNA and CDR2 is YNFKEQ in the germline V gene. CDR3 DNA (partial): TGTGCCAGCAGCCAACCCGGGACAGGGGTCCCCTACGAG. It is translated as CASSQPGTGVPYE. The whole CDR3 region reads CASSQPGTGVPYEQYF.

This clone came up many times. The read ends 3 residues early relative to the CDR3; the germline J gene fills the gap. The chain uses TRBV5-5 and TRBJ2-7; D possibly corresponds to TRBD1 (5 bases). From germline, CDR1 is SGHKS and CDR2 YYEKEE (reference sequence). V shed 7 bases and J shed 1 base, with 9 bases lying between them. This CDR3 contains 12 residues. The CDR3: CASVSGSYEQYF. The sequenced CDR3 bases are TGTGCCAGCGTGTCAGGGTCCTACGAG. Looking up the rest from reference TRBV5-5 and TRBJ2-7 gives the full variable domain: DAGVTQSPTHLIKTRGQQVTLRCSPISGHKSVSWYQQVLGQGPQFIFQYYEKEERGRGNFPDRFSARQFPNYSSELNVNALLLGDSALYLCASVSGSYEQYFGPGTRLTVT.

At least ten counts were recorded for this clone. The CDR3 end lies 3 residues beyond the end of the read and is filled in from the germline J gene. This chain links TRBV30 with TRBJ1-2; perhaps TRBD1 as D (6 bases). Trimming stripped 1 base from V and 4 bases from J, with 10 bases between. The germline V gene has CDR1 GTSNPN and CDR2 SVGIG (reference sequence). This CDR3 comprises 13 residues. The sequenced CDR3 bases are TGTGCCTGGAGTGGGACAGCGATCTATGGC. Translation gives CAWSGTAIYG. The CDR3 in full is CAWSGTAIYGYTF.

This clone was recorded many times. Read coverage stops 3 residues before the CDR3 terminus; the germline J gene supplies the remainder. The chain employs TRBV19 and TRBJ2-7, with 10 positions matching TRBD2. CDR3 length: 15 residues. The germline V gene has CDR1 LNHDA and CDR2 SQIVND (reference sequence). V trimming: 4 bases; J trimming: 0 bases; junction bases outside the gene matches: 3. The CDR3 here is CASSTSGSGSYEQYF. The sequenced part of the CDR3 DNA is TGTGCCAGTAGTACTAGCGGGAGTGGCTCCTACGAG.

This clone occurred many times. The missing CDR3 end, 3 residues past where the read stops, is filled in from the germline J gene. The V and J genes are TRBV18 and TRBJ2-5; 8 bases match TRBD1. The junction had 7 bases not matched to a gene; V was cut back by 2 bases and J by 5 bases. CDR3 length equals 15 residues. The germline V gene has CDR1 KGHSH and CDR2 LQKENI. The DNA read from the CDR3 is TGTGCCAGCTCACCAACAGACAGGGGCCATGAGACC. It is translated as CASSPTDRGHET. Given in full, the CDR3 is CASSPTDRGHETQYF.

For this clone: The read stops 3 residues short of the end of the CDR3; the missing end is completed from the germline J gene. The V call is TRBV5-1, the J call TRBJ2-3, with 8 bases fitting TRBD1. The CDR3 has 17 amino acids. CDR1 is SGHRS and CDR2 is YFSETQ in the germline V gene. The DNA read from the CDR3 is TGCGCCAGCAGCTTGTCCCCTACAGGGGGGCTTAAAGAGACG. Translation gives CASSLSPTGGLKET. The whole CDR3 sequence reads CASSLSPTGGLKETQYF.

In this sample, this clone turned up many times. Sequencing ends 3 residues short of the CDR3 end; the germline J gene provides the rest. The chain is built from TRBV18 and TRBJ1-1; 8 nucleotides match TRBD1. The CDR3 spans 14 residues. Per germline, CDR1 KGHSH and CDR2 LQKENI. V shed 4 bases and J 1 base; nucleotides not matched to a gene: 2. Incomplete CDR3 DNA: TGTGCCAGCTCACAAGGGACAGGGAACACTGAA. Encoded protein: CASSQGTGNTE. The complete CDR3 sequence is CASSQGTGNTEAFF. Full variable domain (outside the CDR3, taken from reference TRBV18 and TRBJ1-1): NAGVMQNPRHLVRRRGQEARLRCSPMKGHSHVYWYRQLPEEGLKFMVYLQKENIIDESGMPKERFSAEFPKEGPSILRIQQVVRGDSAAYFCASSQGTGNTEAFFGQGTRLTVV.

This clone was counted many times. The CDR3 bases that were read are TGTGCCAGCAGCCCAGGACAGGCCCAAGAGACC. Encoded protein: CASSPGQAQET. The full CDR3 reads CASSPGQAQETQYF. The rearrangement uses TRBV5-4 and TRBJ2-5; 7 bases align to TRBD1. Read coverage stops 3 residues before the CDR3 terminus; the germline J gene supplies the remainder. Germline V CDR1 and CDR2: SGHNT, YYREEE (reference sequence). The junction had 4 bases not matched to a gene; V was cut back by 4 bases and J by 1 base. CDR3 length: 14 amino acids.

This clone was seen many times. The DNA ends 3 residues before the CDR3 does, and the rest of the CDR3 is filled in from the germline J gene. V and J are TRBV2 and TRBJ2-3; weak D call: TRBD1 (6 bases). Germline values: CDR1 SNHLY, CDR2 FYNNEI. V was clipped by 6 bases and J by 0 bases, with 16 bases between them. This CDR3 is built from 16 residues. The CDR3 bases that were read are TGTGCCAGCAGACAATCCGGGACACTAAGCACAGATACG. This sequence encodes CASRQSGTLSTDT. The complete CDR3 protein is CASRQSGTLSTDTQYF.

This clone has at least ten counts. The CDR3 bases that were read are TGTGCCAGCAGCTTACGCGGACTAGCGGACTACGAG. Translating it yields CASSLRGLADYE. The whole CDR3 sequence reads CASSLRGLADYEQYF. V is TRBV4-2 and J is TRBJ2-7; 10 bases fit TRBD2. The sequenced fragment ends 3 residues before the CDR3 boundary, so the rest is inferred from the germline J gene. CDR3 length equals 15 residues. The V gene's germline CDR1 is LGHNA and CDR2 YNFKEQ. Trimming took 5 bases from V and 3 from J; bases not matched to a gene: 7.

This clone was observed many times. The sequence runs out 3 residues before the end of the CDR3; the remainder is reconstructed from the germline J gene. The chain recombines TRBV20-1 with TRBJ1-4; TRBD1 aligns across 8 bases. Germline trimming cut 3 bases from V and 7 bases from J; bases unmatched to any gene: 7. The CDR3 is 14 residues long. Germline V gene data show CDR1 as DFQATT and CDR2 as SNEGSKA (reference sequence). Incomplete CDR3 DNA: TGCAGTGCTAGTCCTACAGGGGGGGTTGAAAAA. Its translation is CSASPTGGVEK. The CDR3 reads in full as CSASPTGGVEKLFF.

This clone has ten or more counts. The CDR3 extends 3 residues past the end of the read, so its final part is completed from the germline J gene. V gene TRBV7-9 combines with J gene TRBJ1-6, with 9 positions matching TRBD1. The V gene's germline CDR1 is SEHNR and CDR2 FQNEAQ (reference sequence). The CDR3 has 14 amino acids. V lost 6 bases and J lost 10; bases outside the gene matches: 7. CDR3: CASRSGQGLSPLHF. The covered CDR3 bases are TGTGCCAGCAGATCCGGACAGGGGTTGTCACCC.